This T cell receptor (beta chain) stems from a study of spatial heterogeneity in lung cancer (dated by TCRdb to 2018 to 2020). Looking at the study overall: Samples were obtained from 70 to 85 patients with early-stage, untreated non-small cell lung cancer from the lung TRACERx cohort. Follow-up PBMC samples were sequenced whenever available, with a median time to follow-up of 2 to 3 years after resection. Beta-chain transcripts were consistently detected in greater numbers than alpha-chain transcripts, which likely reflects a higher abundance of beta-chain transcripts. In the raw uncorrected reads, each unique combination of TCR and UMI appeared on average more than ten times. TCR alpha and beta repertoires were quantitatively compared across multiple tumor regions, matched nontumor lung and blood in non-small cell lung cancer. TCR repertoire features were related to nonsynonymous mutation counts determined by whole-exome sequencing of tumor tissue. Both alpha and beta chains were TCR-sequenced in samples taken at surgery, namely 220 tumor regions, 64 matched nontumor lung samples and approximately 58 PBMC samples. What the research found in general, with its limitations: Additional single-cell paired TCR alpha and beta sequencing was considered necessary to confirm, at a functional level, the hypothesis that regional TCRs recognize regional mutations. Ubiquitous expanded tumor TCRs were found in blood more often at tumor resection than at routine follow-up. Only 13 to 15 patients were included in the comparisons of baseline and follow-up blood repertoires.

The time point label on this specimen signifies: blood at routine non-recurrence follow-up after resection. For TCR sequencing, whole RNA was extracted from tumor and nontumor lung tissue, or from cryopreserved PBMC samples, and no cell sorting was done. A patient was chosen for TCR sequencing only when enough RNA was available from at least two tumor regions. Many counts were recorded for this clonotype. Its antigen remains unidentified. Base-call qualities are not available, and no considerably larger clone is one nucleotide away. The library was produced with 5' RACE. The listed sequencing device is NextSeq 500. In the TCR library protocol, a unique molecular identifier was attached to each TCR cDNA molecule so that PCR and sequencing errors could be corrected. On the authors' methods: TCR identification, UMI-based error correction and CDR3 extraction were all carried out with Decombinator tools. Expanded TCRs were defined as those above a frequency of 2 per 1,000, corresponding to the top 1% of the tumor frequency distribution. Rényi diversity was computed with the R vegan package after subsampling each repertoire 100 times to 5,000 TCRs. CDR3 similarity networks were constructed using string-kernel similarity of amino acid triplets, with links drawn between CDR3s whose pairwise similarity was above 0.82. TCRdb took the public reads, trimmed them with fastp at Q25, ran MiXCR for clone calling and kept in-frame beta chains. Each entry is one CDR3 protein sequence, shown with its most common DNA and genes. These V and J calls derive from TCRdb rather than the authors' analysis. The sample data list fewer than 30,000 distinct CDR3 sequences, and roughly 9.7% of these were observed just once. The leading ten clones occupy 20% to 25% of the sample.

This receptor was taken from a male donor with early-stage non-small cell lung cancer. Sequenced here: PBMCs, sampled at follow-up.

The nucleotide sequence reads as follows: TGTGCCAGCAGTTTTGTAAGGGGGCGAATAGCAGATACGCAGTATTTT. Protein translation: CASSFVRGRIADTQYF. The chain couples TRBV27 to TRBJ2-3; the junction holds 7 bases that match TRBD1. From the cysteine up to the phenylalanine, the CDR3 has a length of 16 residues. Only the CDR3 part of the read is kept: 48 bases, read in frame from the first base. CDR1 and CDR2, looked up from the germline V gene (reference sequence), are MNHEY and SMNVEV. Trimming takes 3 bases off V and 4 bases off J; junction bases not matched to a gene: 10.